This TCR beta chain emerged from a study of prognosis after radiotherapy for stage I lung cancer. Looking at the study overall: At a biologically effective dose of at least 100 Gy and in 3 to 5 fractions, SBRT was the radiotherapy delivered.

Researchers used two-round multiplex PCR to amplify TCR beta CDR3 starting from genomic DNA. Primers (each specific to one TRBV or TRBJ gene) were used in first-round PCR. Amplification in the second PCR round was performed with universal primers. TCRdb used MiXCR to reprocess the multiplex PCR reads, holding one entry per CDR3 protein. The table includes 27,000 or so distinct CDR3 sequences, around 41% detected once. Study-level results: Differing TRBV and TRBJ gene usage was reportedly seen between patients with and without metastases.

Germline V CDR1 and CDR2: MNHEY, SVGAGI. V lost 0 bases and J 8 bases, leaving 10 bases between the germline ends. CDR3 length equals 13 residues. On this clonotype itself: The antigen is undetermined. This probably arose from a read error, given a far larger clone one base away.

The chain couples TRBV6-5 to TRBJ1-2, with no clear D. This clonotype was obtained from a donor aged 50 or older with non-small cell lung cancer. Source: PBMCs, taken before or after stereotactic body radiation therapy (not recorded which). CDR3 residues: CASSYSSTVGYTF. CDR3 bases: TGTGCCAGCAGTTACTCGTCAACGGTAGGCTACACCTTC.